Shown below are 23 T cell receptor beta chains from a single sample sequenced in a study of beta chain features in type 1 diabetes. Their antigens remain unidentified. Study-level findings and limits: In all four CD4+ subsets, TCRB CDR3 length was significantly, moderately reduced in type 1 diabetes.

All of the isolated RNA was reverse transcribed, so expressed TCRB transcripts were sequenced. TCRdb's copy holds only in-frame clones and misses some; the assay was immunoSEQ multiplex PCR. The repertoire holds 600,000 or so clones, with roughly an eighth as singletons. What was sequenced was naive CD4+ T cells from blood. The source is a man aged 25 to 40 with type 1 diabetes.

The table lists this clone with a few counts. This chain links TRBV5-1 with TRBJ2-1; TRBD1 aligns across 9 bases. V shed 4 bases, J shed 4 bases, and the junction held 6 bases outside the gene matches. The CDR3 contains 15 residues. CDR1 is SGHRS and CDR2 is YFSETQ in the germline V gene. CDR3 protein: CASSVAGTGYNEQFF. For the CDR3, the DNA is TGCGCCAGCAGCGTCGCCGGGACAGGGTACAATGAGCAGTTCTTC.

This clone was seen a few times. The chain recombines TRBV4-3 with TRBJ1-2; D ambiguous. The V and J ends lost 3 bases and 4 bases respectively, with 12 bases between them. The CDR3 runs 14 residues. The germline gives CDR1 LGHNA, CDR2 YSLEER. The CDR3 region has the DNA TGCGCCAGCAGCCATGGCGCGAGTTCCTATGGCTACACCTTC. Residues: CASSHGASSYGYTF.

The gene calls are TRBV9 and TRBJ1-1; no definite D call. Germline values: CDR1 SGDLS, CDR2 YYNGEE. The CDR3 has 14 residues. V was shortened by 0 bases and J by 2 bases, with 8 bases between the two germline ends. In DNA form, the CDR3 reads TGTGCCAGCAGCGTAGCCACTACTAACACTGAAGCTTTCTTT. Translated: CASSVATTNTEAFF.

The sample holds a few counts of this clone. The rearrangement links TRBV7-2 to TRBJ2-7, with D possibly being TRBD1 (7 bases). The germline gives CDR1 SGHTA, CDR2 FQGNSA. The CDR3 loop spans 15 amino acids. V was clipped by 5 bases and J by 2 bases, with 16 bases between them. The CDR3 bases are TGTGCCAGCAGCCGAAGCGGAGGGGGCACCTACGAGCAGTACTTC. Its translation: CASSRSGGGTYEQYF.

CDR3 protein: CASTRQGLDTGELFF. The CDR3, as DNA: TGTGCCAGCACCCGACAGGGGCTGGACACCGGGGAGCTGTTTTTT. The chain links TRBV2 to TRBJ2-2; 8 bases fit TRBD1. The CDR3 extends over 15 amino acids. Germline trimming cut 7 bases from V and 3 bases from J; bases unmatched to any gene: 7. Looked up from germline, CDR1 is SNHLY and CDR2 is FYNNEI.

In its sample, this clone was seen a few times. The chain is built from TRBV7-2 and TRBJ2-7; D uncertain. The CDR3 totals 12 residues. V was trimmed by 5 bases and J by 6 bases, leaving 11 bases between them. Germline CDR1 SGHTA, CDR2 FQGNSA. CDR3 bases: TGTGCCAGCAGCGCTCCCAGGAGCGAGCAGTACTTC. Protein: CASSAPRSEQYF. The whole variable domain, remainder taken from reference TRBV7-2 and TRBJ2-7, is GAGVSQSPSNKVTEKGKDVELRCDPISGHTALYWYRQSLGQGLEFLIYFQGNSAPDKSGLPSDRFSAERTGGSVSTLTIQRTQQEDSAVYLCASSAPRSEQYFGPGTRLTVT.

This clone was seen a handful of times. The chain links TRBV19 to TRBJ2-6; D unclear. The germline V and J ends were trimmed by 5 bases and 2 bases, with 4 bases remaining between them. CDR1 and CDR2 (germline): LNHDA, SQIVND (reference sequence). This CDR3 contains 13 residues. This CDR3 is CASSETGANVLTF. CDR3 nucleotide sequence: TGTGCCAGTAGTGAAACTGGGGCCAACGTCCTGACTTTC.

There are a few counts of this clone. The CDR3 reads CASSVMTESSYNEQFF. For the CDR3, the DNA is TGTGCCAGCAGCGTAATGACCGAGAGCTCCTACAATGAGCAGTTCTTC. The V and J genes are TRBV7-6 and TRBJ2-1; D remains unclear. The germline V and J ends were trimmed by 5 bases and 0 bases, with 14 bases remaining between them. CDR1 is SGHVS and CDR2 is FNYEAQ in the germline V gene. The CDR3 has 16 amino acids.

This chain connects TRBV9 to TRBJ2-5, with TRBD2 identical over 13 bases. The CDR3 covers 16 residues. CDR1 is SGDLS, CDR2 YYNGEE, per germline. Trimming cost V 4 bases and J 2 bases; bases outside gene matches: 5. The CDR3 sequence is CASSLTSGGRQETQYF. The CDR3, as DNA: TGTGCCAGCAGCTTGACTAGCGGGGGGCGACAAGAGACCCAGTACTTC.

This clone was recorded a few times. This rearrangement joins TRBV29-1 to TRBJ2-7; D unclear. CDR3 length: 11 residues. From germline, CDR1 is SQVTM and CDR2 ANQGSEA. V was pared by 6 bases and J by 2 bases, with 8 bases between. This CDR3 reads CSVLNTYEQYF. In nucleotides, the CDR3 is TGCAGCGTCCTAAACACCTACGAGCAGTACTTC.

V and J are TRBV7-9 and TRBJ1-2, with TRBD1 identical over 8 bases. Trimming at V came to 5 bases and at J to 6 bases, leaving 8 bases not matched to a gene. Germline-derived CDR1 and CDR2 are SEHNR and FQNEAQ (reference sequence). This CDR3 is built from 14 residues. For the CDR3, the DNA is TGTGCCAGCAGCCCGATGGAGACAGGGGATGGCTACACCTTC. It codes for CASSPMETGDGYTF.

The genes are TRBV5-4 and TRBJ2-2; D tentatively reads TRBD1 or TRBD2 (5 bases each). Germline-derived CDR1 and CDR2 are SGHNT and YYREEE (reference sequence). CDR3 length: 13 amino acids. V was clipped by 5 bases and J by 6 bases, with 11 bases between them. The CDR3 region is CASRGVVPGELFF. CDR3 DNA: TGTGCCAGCAGGGGGGTCGTTCCCGGGGAGCTGTTTTTT.

This chain uses TRBV27 with TRBJ1-2; 8 nucleotides align to TRBD1. The CDR3 extends over 13 amino acids. Germline trimming cut 5 bases from V and 8 bases from J; bases unmatched to any gene: 7. CDR1 is MNHEY, CDR2 SMNVEV, per germline (reference sequence). The CDR3 nucleotides are TGTGCCAGCAGTGTCAGGGGGCTTCGAGGCTACACCTTC. Protein product: CASSVRGLRGYTF.

V is TRBV14 and J is TRBJ1-4; a weak D match, TRBD1 (5 bases). This CDR3 contains 16 residues. Germline V gene data show CDR1 as SGHDN and CDR2 as FVKESK. Trimming left V 1 base short and J 10 bases short, with 19 bases between. In DNA form, the CDR3 reads TGTGCCAGCAGCCAAGGAGCGCGGGACTTGATCGGAAAACTGTTTTTT. Its translation: CASSQGARDLIGKLFF. Using reference TRBV14 and TRBJ1-4 for the parts outside the CDR3, the full variable domain is EAGVTQFPSHSVIEKGQTVTLRCDPISGHDNLYWYRRVMGKEIKFLLHFVKESKQDESGMPNNRFLAERTGGTYSTLKVQPAELEDSGVYFCASSQGARDLIGKLFFGSGTQLSVL.

The chain is built from TRBV9 and TRBJ2-2; D is undetermined. The germline V and J ends were trimmed by 4 bases and 4 bases, with 14 bases remaining between them. CDR3 size: 15 residues. Per germline, CDR1 SGDLS and CDR2 YYNGEE. CDR3 region: CASSLRSGGTGELFF. In DNA form, the CDR3 reads TGTGCCAGCAGCCTCAGGAGTGGCGGCACCGGGGAGCTGTTTTTT.

This clone was seen only a few times. This chain joins TRBV2 and TRBJ2-2, with a possible D match to TRBD2 (5 bases). Germline V lookup: CDR1 SNHLY, CDR2 FYNNEI. This CDR3 is built from 14 residues. V shed 6 bases and J shed 1 base, with 9 bases lying between them. The CDR3 sequence: CASRDSWNTGELFF. The CDR3 DNA reads as TGTGCCAGCAGGGACTCCTGGAACACCGGGGAGCTGTTTTTT.

A few counts support this clone. This chain links TRBV5-6 with TRBJ2-1, with 10 bases matching TRBD2. With V trimmed by 0 bases and J by 4 bases, 7 bases remained unmatched. Germline CDR1 is SGHDT and CDR2 is YYEEEE. CDR3 length: 17 amino acids. The CDR3 region is CASSLVLAGGRYNEQFF. DNA for the CDR3: TGTGCCAGCAGCTTGGTATTAGCGGGGGGAAGATACAATGAGCAGTTCTTC. Together with reference TRBV5-6 and TRBJ2-1, the CDR3 gives the full variable domain: DAGVTQSPTHLIKTRGQQVTLRCSPKSGHDTVSWYQQALGQGPQFIFQYYEEEERQRGNFPDRFSGHQFPNYSSELNVNALLLGDSALYLCASSLVLAGGRYNEQFFGPGTRLTVL.

On this clone: This same CDR3 is encoded by further DNA sequences in the sample. The chain uses TRBV30 and TRBJ1-4; D is uncertain. CDR3 length: 14 residues. Trimming removed 1 base from V and 0 bases from J, with 6 bases in between. Germline CDR1 and CDR2: GTSNPN and SVGIG (reference sequence). CDR3 DNA sequence: TGTGCCTGGAGTGGGGGAGCAACTAATGAAAAACTGTTTTTT. Amino acids: CAWSGGATNEKLFF.

The V call is TRBV7-9, the J call TRBJ1-5; D gene uncertain. The CDR3 covers 14 residues. Germline CDR1 SEHNR, CDR2 FQNEAQ (reference sequence). Trimming removed 4 bases at V and 2 bases at J, with 9 bases between. The CDR3 region is CASSSRDGNQPQHF. The CDR3 coding sequence is TGTGCCAGCAGCTCGCGAGACGGCAATCAGCCCCAGCATTTT.

This clone was counted a few times. This chain connects TRBV30 to TRBJ2-7, with D tentatively TRBD1 (5 bases). Trimming removed 2 bases at V and 7 bases at J, with 12 bases between. Germline V gene lookup returns CDR1 GTSNPN and CDR2 SVGIG (reference sequence). The CDR3 totals 12 residues. CDR3 sequence: CAWSRAGKEQYF. CDR3 bases: TGTGCCTGGAGTAGGGCAGGGAAAGAGCAGTACTTC.

This clone was detected only a few times. The chain recombines TRBV6-5 with TRBJ1-1, with D possibly matching TRBD1 (5 bases). The CDR3 runs to 13 residues. V lost 5 bases and J 7 bases, leaving 14 bases between the germline ends. Germline CDR1 MNHEY, CDR2 SVGAGI. CDR3 sequence reads: CASSLTGRGEAFF. DNA for the CDR3: TGTGCCAGCAGTCTAACGGGACGTGGTGAAGCTTTCTTT.

This clone was detected a few times. The chain couples TRBV19 to TRBJ1-5, with D maybe TRBD1 (5 bases). The germline V gene has CDR1 LNHDA and CDR2 SQIVND (reference sequence). Trimming shortened V by 5 bases and J by 5 bases, and 19 bases separated the two germline ends. CDR3 length: 16 residues. The CDR3 loop reads CASSQYEAGGHQPQHF. CDR3 DNA: TGTGCCAGTAGTCAATACGAGGCGGGGGGTCATCAGCCCCAGCATTTT.

The chain employs TRBV27 and TRBJ2-3; unclear D gene. The CDR3 runs to 13 residues. Deletions cut 10 bases from V and 0 bases from J, with 11 bases between. CDR1 is MNHEY, CDR2 SMNVEV, per germline (reference sequence). CDR3 in DNA: TGTGCCATCCGGCAATCTAGCACAGATACGCAGTATTTT. Translation gives CAIRQSSTDTQYF.